The next 8 T cell receptor beta chains were all read from a single sample in a study of blood T cell repertoires in COVID-19. Sequenced by immunoSEQ multiplex PCR; TCRdb stores in-frame clones only, minus some. The sample has 70,000 or so clones; 86% are singletons. The material sequenced was peripheral blood. Every receptor here comes from a man in his sixties or seventies with active COVID-19.

In regard to this clone: A read error is possible here, since a much larger clone lies one base away. The chain couples TRBV6-5 to TRBJ2-3; 8 nucleotides align to TRBD2. V trimming: 11 bases; J trimming: 8 bases; junction bases outside the gene matches: 6. The germline CDR1 and CDR2 sequences are MNHEY and SVGAGI. This CDR3 contains 11 residues. CDR3 region: CASGGAGTQYF. CDR3 coding DNA: TGTGCCTCGGGAGGGGCGGGTACGCAGTATTTT.

This clone has only a few counts. V usage is TRBV20-1 and J usage is TRBJ2-7, with D tentatively TRBD2 (7 bases). Germline lookup yields CDR1 DFQATT and CDR2 SNEGSKA (reference sequence). The V gene lost 6 bases and the J gene lost 6 bases, with 12 bases spanning the gap. This CDR3 comprises 11 residues. The CDR3 nucleotides are TGCAGTGCCGGGGGGCCGCTCGAGCAGTACTTC. It codes for CSAGGPLEQYF.

This chain joins TRBV3-1 (or the pseudogene TRBV3-2) and TRBJ2-7, with 7 bases aligning to TRBD1. Germline V gene data show CDR1 as LGHDT and CDR2 as YNNKEL (reference sequence). The CDR3 runs 14 residues. V shed 5 bases, J shed 0 bases, and the junction held 4 bases outside the gene matches. CDR3 nucleotides: TGTGCCAGCAGCACAGGGGTCCTCTCCTACGAGCAGTACTTC. Translation gives CASSTGVLSYEQYF.

This clone was seen a handful of times. Written as DNA, the CDR3 is TGTGCCAGCAGCCCCAACCCGGGTACGCAGTATTTT. It encodes CASSPNPGTQYF. This chain connects TRBV11-2 to TRBJ2-3, with D uncertain. V lost 5 bases to trimming and J lost 8 bases, with 11 bases between them. There are 12 residues in the CDR3. Germline V CDR1 and CDR2: SGHAT, FQNNGV.

In this sample, this clone turned up once. This sequence joins TRBV27 and TRBJ2-7; 14 bases line up with TRBD2. The germline V gene encodes CDR1 MNHEY and CDR2 SMNVEV (reference sequence). This CDR3 is 15 amino acids long. V gave up 5 bases and J gave up 6 bases; unmatched junction bases: 6. The CDR3 loop reads CASSPRTSGRREQYF. The CDR3, as DNA: TGTGCCAGCAGTCCCCGGACTAGCGGGAGGCGCGAGCAGTACTTC.

V usage is TRBV19 and J usage is TRBJ1-1; 7 bases agree with TRBD1. This CDR3 region has 17 residues. Germline V gene lookup returns CDR1 LNHDA and CDR2 SQIVND (reference sequence). V lost 1 base and J lost 1; bases outside the gene matches: 9. The CDR3 sequence is CASSIAPWDRKNTEAFF. The CDR3, as DNA: TGTGCCAGTAGTATAGCCCCGTGGGACAGAAAGAACACTGAAGCTTTCTTT.

The rearrangement links TRBV3-1 (or the pseudogene TRBV3-2) to TRBJ2-5, with TRBD2 matching over 11 bases. Trimming cost V 1 base and J 2 bases; bases outside gene matches: 9. The CDR3 length is 18 residues. Germline CDR1 is LGHDT and CDR2 is YNNKEL (reference sequence). In nucleotides, the CDR3 is TGTGCCAGCAGCCAAGCCCCCATAGCGGGAGGGGGGCAAGAGACCCAGTACTTC. Protein product: CASSQAPIAGGGQETQYF.

This chain links TRBV7-9 with TRBJ2-3; the match to TRBD2 covers 8 bases. V shed 8 bases and J 4 bases; nucleotides not matched to a gene: 14. The CDR3 is made up of 16 amino acids. Per germline, CDR1 SEHNR and CDR2 FQNEAQ (reference sequence). The CDR3 DNA reads TGTGCCAGCGGACGGACTAGCAGGCTAGGCGCAGATACGCAGTATTTT. This gives the protein CASGRTSRLGADTQYF.